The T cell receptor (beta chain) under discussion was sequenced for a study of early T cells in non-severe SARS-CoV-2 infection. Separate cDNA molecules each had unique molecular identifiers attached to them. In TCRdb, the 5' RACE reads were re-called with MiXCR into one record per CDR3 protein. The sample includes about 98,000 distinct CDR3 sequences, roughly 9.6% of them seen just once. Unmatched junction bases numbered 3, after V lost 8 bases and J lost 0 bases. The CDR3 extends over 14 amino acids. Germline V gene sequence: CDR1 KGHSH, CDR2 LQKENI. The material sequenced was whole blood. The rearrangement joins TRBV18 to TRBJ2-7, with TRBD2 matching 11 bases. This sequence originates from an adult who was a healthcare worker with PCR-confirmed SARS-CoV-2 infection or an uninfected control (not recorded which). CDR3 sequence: CASHTSGSSYEQYF. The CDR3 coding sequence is TGTGCCAGCCATACTAGCGGGAGCTCCTACGAGCAGTACTTC.